This TCR beta chain was captured by sequencing in a study of blood T cell repertoires in COVID-19. V was clipped by 1 base and J by 3 bases, with 23 bases between them. CDR1 is SGHVS, CDR2 FQNEAQ, per germline. The CDR3 length is 19 residues. In the original workflow: Amplification from reference gene primers served as the basis for estimated nucleated cell counts. Some clones are missing from TCRdb's copy, which holds only in-frame ones; the method was immunoSEQ multiplex PCR. V and J calls plus clone size are reproduced from that table; the DNA served to infer D and trimming. The sample records some 430,000 clones, 80% to 95% being singletons. Recovered Cohort 3 donors showed two negative PCRs, clearance, or symptom resolution.

The chain is built from TRBV7-8 and TRBJ2-3; maybe TRBD2 (6 bases). The source is a man younger than 35 who had recovered from COVID-19. The sequencing input was PBMCs or T cells enriched from blood (not recorded which). CDR3 in amino acids: CASSLGQGPRGGETDTQYF. CDR3 nucleotides: TGTGCCAGCAGCTTAGGGCAGGGACCCCGAGGAGGGGAGACAGATACGCAGTATTTT. Combining the CDR3 with reference TRBV7-8 and TRBJ2-3 gives the whole variable domain GAGVSQSPRYKVAKRGQDVALRCDPISGHVSLFWYQQALGQGPEFLTYFQNEAQLDKSGLPSDRFFAERPEGSVSTLKIQRTQQEDSAVYLCASSLGQGPRGGETDTQYFGPGTRLTVL.